Each of the 14 T cell receptor beta chains below was sequenced from the same sample in a study of cytomegalovirus exposure and HLA in healthy donors. It was with 60 Vbeta and 13 Jbeta primers that the PCR ran. Libraries were prepared by immunoSEQ multiplex PCR; TCRdb keeps only in-frame clonotypes and omits some of them. Of 35,000 to 45,000 clones in the sample, about two thirds are singletons; the top ten hold more than 10%. What was sequenced was PBMCs. The source of these receptors is a man aged 60 to 75 in good health and CMV-seropositive.

The chain employs TRBV11-2 and TRBJ2-1; D possibly corresponds to TRBD1 (6 bases). The V and J ends lost 5 bases and 5 bases respectively, with 16 bases between them. Germline values: CDR1 SGHAT, CDR2 FQNNGV. This CDR3 has 15 amino acids. Written as DNA, the CDR3 is TGTGCCAGCAGCAATTTCGGGACACTAAACAATGAGCAGTTCTTC. It translates to CASSNFGTLNNEQFF.

The V call is TRBV29-1, the J call TRBJ2-3; the match to TRBD2 covers 9 bases. Unmatched junction bases numbered 9, after V lost 0 bases and J lost 2 bases. CDR1 and CDR2 (germline): SQVTM, ANQGSEA. This CDR3 region has 17 residues. CDR3 residues: CSVEERRGGRATDTQYF. The CDR3 nucleotides are TGCAGCGTTGAAGAACGGAGGGGCGGGAGGGCCACAGATACGCAGTATTTT.

V usage is TRBV7-9 and J usage is TRBJ2-7, with a possible D match to TRBD2 (6 bases). The germline gives CDR1 SEHNR, CDR2 FQNEAQ (reference sequence). The CDR3 is made up of 15 amino acids. Trimming stripped 0 bases from V and 0 bases from J, with 9 bases between. The CDR3 is CASSLASGSSYEQYF. The CDR3 DNA sequence: TGTGCCAGCAGCTTAGCTAGCGGTAGCTCCTACGAGCAGTACTTC.

The V gene is TRBV5-4, the J gene TRBJ1-1; TRBD1 is a possible D gene (5 bases). V was shortened by 5 bases and J by 4 bases, with 12 bases between the two germline ends. CDR1 SGHNT and CDR2 YYREEE come from the germline V gene (reference sequence). CDR3 length equals 13 residues. CDR3 region: CASRRQGRTEAFF. The CDR3 nucleotides are TGTGCCAGCAGGCGGCAGGGTCGCACTGAAGCTTTCTTT.

In the case of this clone: Other DNA sequences in this sample translate to the same CDR3. The CDR3 region is CATSRDRTYEQYF. The CDR3 nucleotides read TGTGCCACCAGTAGGGACAGGACCTACGAGCAGTACTTC. This chain connects TRBV15 to TRBJ2-7; 8 bases agree with TRBD1. The ends lost 6 bases at V and 2 bases at J; junction bases unmatched: 3. CDR1 LNHNV and CDR2 YYDKDF come from the germline V gene (reference sequence). The CDR3 consists of 13 residues.

V is TRBV5-1 and J is TRBJ2-2, with unresolved D. From germline, CDR1 is SGHRS and CDR2 YFSETQ. The CDR3 covers 13 residues. With 2 bases removed from V and 5 bases from J, the gap between germline ends came to 7 bases. The CDR3 DNA is TGCGCCAGCAGCTTAACTTTGACCGGGGAGCTGTTTTTT. Amino acid sequence: CASSLTLTGELFF.

This clone was counted a few times. The V and J genes are TRBV5-1 and TRBJ1-4; D is undetermined. Germline-derived CDR1 and CDR2 are SGHRS and YFSETQ. The CDR3 totals 14 residues. Trimming took off 0 bases at V and 8 bases at J, with 11 bases between the two ends. The CDR3 sequence: CASSLAVNSEKLFF. The CDR3 DNA follows: TGCGCCAGCAGCTTGGCCGTAAATTCCGAAAAACTGTTTTTT.

The chain is built from TRBV2 and TRBJ2-5; the D gene is possibly TRBD1 (6 bases). CDR3 length: 14 residues. Germline assignment: CDR1 SNHLY and CDR2 FYNNEI. The V gene lost 7 bases and the J gene lost 1 base, with 13 bases spanning the gap. The CDR3 region has the DNA TGTGCCAGCACGCGAGACAGGCTCCAAGAGACCCAGTACTTC. This translates into CASTRDRLQETQYF.

J is TRBJ2-5 and V is TRBV29-1; 13 bases agree with TRBD2. This CDR3 has 14 residues. V was clipped by 6 bases and J by 5 bases; unmatched bases: 6. The germline CDR1 and CDR2 sequences are SQVTM and ANQGSEA. The CDR3 nucleotides are TGCAGCGTCGATTCGGGACTAGCGGGGGAGACCCAGTACTTC. Amino acid sequence: CSVDSGLAGETQYF. The full variable domain, completed using reference TRBV29-1 and TRBJ2-5, is SAVISQKPSRDICQRGTSLTIQCQVDSQVTMMFWYRQQPGQSLTLIATANQGSEATYESGFVIDKFPISRPNLTFSTLTVSNMSPEDSSIYLCSVDSGLAGETQYFGPGTRLLVL.

There are a few counts of this clone. The chain employs TRBV4-1 and TRBJ2-7; 8 positions agree with TRBD2. The germline V gene has CDR1 MGHRA and CDR2 YSYEKL. V lost 0 bases and J lost 4; bases outside the gene matches: 2. The CDR3 is 14 amino acids. CDR3 DNA sequence: TGCGCCAGCAGCCAAGATACGGGGGGGTACGAGCAGTACTTC. Protein: CASSQDTGGYEQYF.

This clone was detected only a few times. The chain combines TRBV7-3 with TRBJ2-1, with 8 positions matching TRBD2. Germline V lookup: CDR1 SGHTA, CDR2 FQGTGA. Germline trimming cut 2 bases from V and 5 bases from J; bases unmatched to any gene: 5. The CDR3 is 15 amino acids. CDR3 coding DNA: TGTGCCAGCAGCTTATCCGGGACTAGGCACAATGAGCAGTTCTTC. Amino acids: CASSLSGTRHNEQFF.

The V call is TRBV19, the J call TRBJ1-2; D not resolved. Looked up from germline, CDR1 is LNHDA and CDR2 is SQIVND (reference sequence). The CDR3 has 13 amino acids. Trimming left V 6 bases short and J 1 base short, with 9 bases between. CDR3 bases: TGTGCCAGTAGCCCCGGGATTAACTATGGCTACACCTTC. Residues: CASSPGINYGYTF.

The chain couples TRBV18 to TRBJ1-2, with 7 bases lining up with TRBD1. Germline values: CDR1 KGHSH, CDR2 LQKENI. This CDR3 has 14 amino acids. J lost 7 bases, V lost 3 bases, and 8 bases had no gene match. The CDR3: CASSPTRGEGGYTF. The CDR3 DNA reads as TGTGCCAGCTCACCCACCAGGGGGGAAGGTGGCTACACCTTC.

The J gene is TRBJ2-1, the V gene TRBV5-1; 12 bases fit TRBD2. CDR3 length equals 15 residues. The V gene's germline CDR1 is SGHRS and CDR2 YFSETQ. J lost 6 bases, V lost 4 bases, and 5 bases had no gene match. CDR3 bases: TGCGCCAGCAGCCTCGCGACTAGCGGGAGCAATGAGCAGTTCTTC. It specifies CASSLATSGSNEQFF. Based on the CDR3 plus reference TRBV5-1 and TRBJ2-1, the full variable domain is KAGVTQTPRYLIKTRGQQVTLSCSPISGHRSVSWYQQTPGQGLQFLFEYFSETQRNKGNFPGRFSGRQFSNSRSEMNVSTLELGDSALYLCASSLATSGSNEQFFGPGTRLTVL.